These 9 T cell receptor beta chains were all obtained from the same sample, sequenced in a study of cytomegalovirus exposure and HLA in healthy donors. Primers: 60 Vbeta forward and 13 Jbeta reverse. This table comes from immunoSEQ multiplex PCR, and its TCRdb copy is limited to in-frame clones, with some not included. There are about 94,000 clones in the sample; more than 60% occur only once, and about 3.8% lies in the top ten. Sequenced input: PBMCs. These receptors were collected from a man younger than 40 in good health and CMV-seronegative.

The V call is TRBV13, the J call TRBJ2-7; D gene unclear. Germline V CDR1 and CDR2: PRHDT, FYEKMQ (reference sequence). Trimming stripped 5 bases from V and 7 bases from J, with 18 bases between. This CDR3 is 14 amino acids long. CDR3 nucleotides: TGTGCCAGCAGCCACCTGGGCTCTCCCTTAGAGCAGTACTTC. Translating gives CASSHLGSPLEQYF.

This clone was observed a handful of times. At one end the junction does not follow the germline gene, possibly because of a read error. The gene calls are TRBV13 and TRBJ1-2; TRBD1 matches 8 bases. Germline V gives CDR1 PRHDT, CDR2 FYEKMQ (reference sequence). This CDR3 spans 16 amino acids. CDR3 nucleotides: TGTGCCAGCAGCGTAGGGGCCACAGGGGGTCTCTATGGCTACACCTTC. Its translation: CASSVGATGGLYGYTF.

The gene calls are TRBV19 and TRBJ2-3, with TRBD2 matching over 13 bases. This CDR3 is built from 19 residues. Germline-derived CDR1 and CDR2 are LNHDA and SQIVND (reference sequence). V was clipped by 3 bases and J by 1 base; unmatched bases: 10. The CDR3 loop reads CASSMTSGGTSPRTDTQYF. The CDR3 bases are TGTGCCAGTAGTATGACTAGCGGGGGGACTTCTCCCCGCACAGATACGCAGTATTTT.

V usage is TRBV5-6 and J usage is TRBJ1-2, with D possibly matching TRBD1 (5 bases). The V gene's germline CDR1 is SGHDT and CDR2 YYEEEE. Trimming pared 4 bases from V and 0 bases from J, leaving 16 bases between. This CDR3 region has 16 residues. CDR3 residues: CASSPWRDVANYGYTF. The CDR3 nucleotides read TGTGCCAGCAGCCCATGGCGGGACGTAGCTAACTATGGCTACACCTTC.

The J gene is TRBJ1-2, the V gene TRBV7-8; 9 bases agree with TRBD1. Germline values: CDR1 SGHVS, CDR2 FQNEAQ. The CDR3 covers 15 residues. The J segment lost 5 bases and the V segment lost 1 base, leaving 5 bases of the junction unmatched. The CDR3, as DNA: TGTGCCAGCAGCTTAGGGGGACAGGGCCTTTATGGCTACACCTTC. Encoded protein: CASSLGGQGLYGYTF.

In nucleotides, the CDR3 is TGTGCCAGCGGACAGTTGAACACTGAAGCTTTCTTT. Protein: CASGQLNTEAFF. The chain uses TRBV6-1 and TRBJ1-1; tentatively, D is TRBD1 (6 bases). V lost 8 bases to trimming and J lost 0 bases, with 7 bases between them. Germline V gene sequence: CDR1 MNHNS, CDR2 SASEGT. This CDR3 spans 12 amino acids.

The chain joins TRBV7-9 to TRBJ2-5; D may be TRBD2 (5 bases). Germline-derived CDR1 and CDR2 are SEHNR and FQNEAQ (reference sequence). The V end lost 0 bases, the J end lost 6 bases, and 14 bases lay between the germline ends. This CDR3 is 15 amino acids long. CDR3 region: CASSLALIASKTQYF. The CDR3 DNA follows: TGTGCCAGCAGCTTAGCGCTAATAGCGAGTAAGACCCAGTACTTC.

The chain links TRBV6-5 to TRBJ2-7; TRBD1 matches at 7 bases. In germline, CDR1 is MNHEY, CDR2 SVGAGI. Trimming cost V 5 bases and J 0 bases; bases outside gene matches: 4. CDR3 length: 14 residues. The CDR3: CASSIRDSSYEQYF. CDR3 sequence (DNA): TGTGCCAGCAGTATACGGGACAGCTCCTACGAGCAGTACTTC.

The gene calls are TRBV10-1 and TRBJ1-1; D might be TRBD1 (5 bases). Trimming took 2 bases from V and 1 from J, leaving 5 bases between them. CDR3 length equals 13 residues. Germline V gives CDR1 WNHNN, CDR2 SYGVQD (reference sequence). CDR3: CASSEGANTEAFF. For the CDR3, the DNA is TGCGCCAGCAGTGAGGGGGCGAACACTGAAGCTTTCTTT.